These 11 T cell receptor beta chains came from one sample sequenced in a study of cytomegalovirus exposure and HLA in healthy donors. Assay used: immunoSEQ multiplex PCR; TCRdb lists only in-frame clones, some missing. The sample has around 52,000 clones; approximately 85% are singletons. Sequences were obtained from PBMCs. Receptors were obtained from a woman aged 25-40 years in good health and CMV-seronegative.

This chain joins TRBV4-3 and TRBJ2-7; no reliable D call. CDR3 length: 14 residues. Trimming left V 1 base short and J 2 bases short, with 9 bases between. Germline V gene sequence: CDR1 LGHNA, CDR2 YSLEER. The CDR3 here is CASSQGSGAYEQYF. The DNA for the CDR3 is TGCGCCAGCAGCCAAGGCTCGGGTGCCTACGAGCAGTACTTC.

The genes are TRBV6-6 and TRBJ2-1; a possible D gene is TRBD1 (5 bases). The germline CDR1 and CDR2 sequences are MNHNY and SVGAGI (reference sequence). V was trimmed by 1 base and J by 4 bases, leaving 11 bases between them. The CDR3 loop spans 15 amino acids. The CDR3 nucleotides read TGTGCCAGCAGTTACTTAGCAGGGCAGTACAATGAGCAGTTCTTC. It codes for CASSYLAGQYNEQFF.

This sequence joins TRBV9 and TRBJ2-1; perhaps TRBD1 as D (5 bases). V was clipped by 0 bases and J by 9 bases, with 13 bases between them. Germline CDR1 SGDLS, CDR2 YYNGEE. This CDR3 has 14 residues. The CDR3 DNA reads as TGTGCCAGCAGCGTAGATCTGGGGCGCATTGAGCAGTTCTTC. Translation gives CASSVDLGRIEQFF.

CDR3: CASSVAAGDYTDTQYF. As DNA, the CDR3 is TGTGCCAGCAGTGTGGCGGCGGGGGATTACACAGATACGCAGTATTTT. The chain recombines TRBV6-1 with TRBJ2-3; TRBD2 aligns across 7 bases. The CDR3 has 16 amino acids. Germline V gene sequence: CDR1 MNHNS, CDR2 SASEGT. The ends lost 4 bases at V and 2 bases at J; junction bases unmatched: 9.

This chain links TRBV5-4 with TRBJ2-3; 8 bases line up with TRBD2. CDR1 is SGHNT and CDR2 is YYREEE in the germline V gene (reference sequence). This CDR3 spans 18 amino acids. The trim removed 2 bases at V and 3 bases at J, leaving 14 bases unmatched. The CDR3, as DNA: TGTGCCAGCAGCTTCGGGCGCCTGACTAGCGATATGACAGATACGCAGTATTTT. Translated, it gives CASSFGRLTSDMTDTQYF.

This clone was counted between two and nine times. This rearrangement joins TRBV7-2 to TRBJ2-5; 11 nucleotides agree with TRBD1. The CDR3 length is 14 residues. Germline V lookup: CDR1 SGHTA, CDR2 FQGNSA. Germline trimming cut 5 bases from V and 5 bases from J; bases unmatched to any gene: 4. The CDR3 protein is CASSHGTGGETQYF. For the CDR3, the DNA is TGTGCCAGCAGCCACGGGACAGGGGGGGAGACCCAGTACTTC.

The genes are TRBV28 and TRBJ2-7; TRBD1 is a possible D gene (6 bases). V shed 6 bases and J shed 5 bases, with 14 bases lying between them. CDR1 is MDHEN and CDR2 is SYDVKM in the germline V gene. The CDR3 is made up of 13 amino acids. For the CDR3, the DNA is TGTGCCAGCAGCCGTACAGGGCGGGACGAGCAGTACTTC. Residues: CASSRTGRDEQYF.

This clone was detected only a few times. Compared with germline, one end of the junction differs, possibly owing to a read error. The chain recombines TRBV11-3 with TRBJ2-5, with 8 bases identical to TRBD2. The CDR3 sequence is 16 residues long. Germline CDR1 and CDR2: SGHNT and YENEEA. The CDR3 sequence is CASSFGGAGLQETQYF. The DNA of the CDR3 is TGCGCCAGCAGCTTCGGGGGGGCAGGGCTCCAAGAGACCCAGTACTTC.

This chain connects TRBV5-6 to TRBJ2-4; TRBD2 aligns across 7 bases. Germline V CDR1 and CDR2: SGHDT, YYEEEE. CDR3 length equals 15 residues. Trimming cost V 3 bases and J 4 bases; bases outside gene matches: 7. The CDR3 here is CASSSLRGKKNIQYF. The CDR3 nucleotides are TGTGCCAGCAGCTCGTTGCGGGGGAAAAAAAACATTCAGTACTTC.

The chain joins TRBV6-1 to TRBJ1-1; no firm D call. Germline V gene data show CDR1 as MNHNS and CDR2 as SASEGT. CDR3 length equals 12 residues. V was cut by 6 bases and J by 0 bases, with 5 bases left in between. DNA for the CDR3: TGTGCCAGCAGACTCATGAACACTGAAGCTTTCTTT. This encodes CASRLMNTEAFF.

V gene TRBV28 combines with J gene TRBJ2-6; D might be TRBD2 (6 bases). CDR3 length: 15 amino acids. Deletions cut 3 bases from V and 4 bases from J, with 10 bases between. Germline V gives CDR1 MDHEN, CDR2 SYDVKM. The CDR3 region has the DNA TGTGCCAGCAGTTTGGAGGGCTCCGGGGCCAACGTCCTGACTTTC. As protein: CASSLEGSGANVLTF.